These 11 T cell receptor beta chains were all obtained from the same sample, sequenced in a study of blood T cells in healthy people across ages. A J-beta primer mix and a sample-barcoded 5' primer were used in a second PCR of roughly 6 to 11 cycles. TCRdb used MiXCR to reprocess the 5' RACE reads, holding one entry per CDR3 protein. The sample holds 1.2 million to 1.5 million distinct CDR3 sequences, roughly 64% seen once. The source material was blood. All receptors derive from a man younger than 30 in good health.

A few counts support this clonotype. J is TRBJ2-3 and V is TRBV2; D uncertain. Germline V gene lookup returns CDR1 SNHLY and CDR2 FYNNEI. The ends were cut back, 4 bases at V and 3 bases at J, with 11 bases in the middle. The CDR3 is 14 residues long. This CDR3 reads CASSARSETDTQYF. The CDR3 DNA is TGTGCCAGCAGTGCTAGGTCAGAGACAGATACGCAGTATTTT.

This clonotype was counted a few times. This chain uses TRBV5-1 with TRBJ2-7, with TRBD2 matching over 10 bases. J was trimmed by 0 bases and V by 5 bases; bases with no gene match: 8. This CDR3 region has 16 residues. Per the germline V gene, CDR1 is SGHRS and CDR2 is YFSETQ. This CDR3 is CASSSRTSGVSYEQYF. The DNA for the CDR3 is TGCGCCAGCAGTTCCCGGACTAGCGGAGTCTCCTACGAGCAGTACTTC.

This clonotype was counted a few times. The rearrangement links TRBV5-1 to TRBJ2-7; D perhaps matches TRBD2 (6 bases). V was cut by 4 bases and J by 2 bases, with 19 bases left in between. The germline V gene encodes CDR1 SGHRS and CDR2 YFSETQ. CDR3 size: 16 residues. In DNA, the CDR3 is TGCGCCAGCAGCAAGGACTACGGGGGTCCCCCCTACGAGCAGTACTTC. It encodes CASSKDYGGPPYEQYF.

This clonotype turned up a few times. The rearrangement links TRBV20-1 to TRBJ2-1; possibly TRBD2 for D (6 bases). The germline V gene has CDR1 DFQATT and CDR2 SNEGSKA (reference sequence). The CDR3 runs to 15 residues. V lost 1 base, J lost 0 bases, and 10 bases lay in between. The chain's CDR3 is CSARGVGGSYNEQFF. The CDR3, as DNA: TGCAGTGCTAGAGGGGTGGGGGGCTCCTACAATGAGCAGTTCTTC.

This clonotype was seen once. The chain uses TRBV27 and TRBJ2-7; no firm D call. With 0 bases removed from V and 0 bases from J, the gap between germline ends came to 6 bases. From germline, CDR1 is MNHEY and CDR2 SMNVEV (reference sequence). This CDR3 spans 14 amino acids. The CDR3 region has the DNA TGTGCCAGCAGTTTATCCCCAGACTCCTACGAGCAGTACTTC. This encodes CASSLSPDSYEQYF.

The gene calls are TRBV10-3 and TRBJ2-2; a weak D match, TRBD1 (6 bases). V gave up 11 bases and J gave up 4 bases, with 17 bases separating them. Germline loops: CDR1 ENHRY, CDR2 SYGVKD. This CDR3 comprises 14 residues. CDR3 in amino acids: CAARGHGGTGELFF. As DNA, the CDR3 is TGTGCCGCAAGGGGACACGGCGGCACCGGGGAGCTGTTTTTT.

This chain connects TRBV7-2 to TRBJ2-7; the D is unclear. This CDR3 contains 13 residues. Per the germline V gene, CDR1 is SGHTA and CDR2 is FQGNSA. The ends were cut back, 2 bases at V and 3 bases at J, with 8 bases in the middle. The CDR3 sequence: CASSLTQNYEQYF. The CDR3 DNA reads TGTGCCAGCAGCTTAACCCAGAACTACGAGCAGTACTTC.

Concerning this clonotype itself: A junction boundary mismatches the germline segment, possibly from a read error. This chain connects TRBV6-5 to TRBJ1-5, with 8 nucleotides matching TRBD1. Germline values: CDR1 MNHEY, CDR2 SVGAGI. This CDR3 is 15 amino acids long. The CDR3 DNA reads TGTGCCAGCAGTTATGGGGCAGGGGGCAATCAGCTCCAGCATTTT. Its protein is CASSYGAGGNQLQHF.

CDR3 protein: CAWKRLADDTDTQYF. Here the CDR3 DNA reads TGTGCCTGGAAACGGTTAGCAGACGACACAGATACGCAGTATTTT. The gene calls are TRBV30 and TRBJ2-3, with D uncertain. The CDR3 spans 15 residues. V was pared by 4 bases and J by 2 bases, with 16 bases between. The germline V gene encodes CDR1 GTSNPN and CDR2 SVGIG (reference sequence).

This clonotype has only a few counts. The V gene is TRBV6-1, the J gene TRBJ2-3; D remains ambiguous. The ends were cut back, 6 bases at V and 6 bases at J, with 7 bases in the middle. CDR1 is MNHNS and CDR2 is SASEGT in the germline V gene. The CDR3 sequence is 11 residues long. The CDR3 reads CASRYGDTQYF. CDR3 in DNA: TGTGCCAGCAGATATGGGGATACGCAGTATTTT.

This chain connects TRBV20-1 to TRBJ2-7, with TRBD2 identical over 11 bases. Trimming at V came to 0 bases and at J to 4 bases, leaving 5 bases not matched to a gene. The V gene's germline CDR1 is DFQATT and CDR2 SNEGSKA (reference sequence). This CDR3 spans 15 amino acids. CDR3 in DNA: TGCAGTGCTAGAGAGGCGGGACTAGCGGCTTACGAGCAGTACTTC. Translated, it gives CSAREAGLAAYEQYF.